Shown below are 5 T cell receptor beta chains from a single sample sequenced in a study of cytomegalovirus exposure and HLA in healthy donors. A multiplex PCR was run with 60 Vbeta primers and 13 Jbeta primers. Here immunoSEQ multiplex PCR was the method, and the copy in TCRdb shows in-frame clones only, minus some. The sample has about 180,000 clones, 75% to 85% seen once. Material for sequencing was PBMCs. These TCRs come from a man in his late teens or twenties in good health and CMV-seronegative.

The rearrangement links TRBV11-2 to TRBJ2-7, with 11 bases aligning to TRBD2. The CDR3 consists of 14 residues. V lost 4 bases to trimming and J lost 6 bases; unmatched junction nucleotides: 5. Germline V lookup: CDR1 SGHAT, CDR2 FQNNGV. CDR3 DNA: TGTGCCAGCAGCTGGTCTAGCGGGAGGCGCGAGCAGTACTTC. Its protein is CASSWSSGRREQYF. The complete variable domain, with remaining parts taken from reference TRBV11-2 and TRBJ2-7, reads EAGVAQSPRYKIIEKRQSVAFWCNPISGHATLYWYQQILGQGPKLLIQFQNNGVVDDSQLPKDRFSAERLKGVDSTLKIQPAKLEDSAVYLCASSWSSGRREQYFGPGTRLTVT.

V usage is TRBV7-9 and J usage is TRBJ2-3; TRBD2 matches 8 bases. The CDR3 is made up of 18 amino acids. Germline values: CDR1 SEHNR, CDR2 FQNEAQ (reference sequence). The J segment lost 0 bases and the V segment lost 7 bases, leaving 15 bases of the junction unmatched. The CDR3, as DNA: TGTGCCAGCAATTTTAAGCGGGGGCACTCATTTAGCACAGATACGCAGTATTTT. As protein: CASNFKRGHSFSTDTQYF.

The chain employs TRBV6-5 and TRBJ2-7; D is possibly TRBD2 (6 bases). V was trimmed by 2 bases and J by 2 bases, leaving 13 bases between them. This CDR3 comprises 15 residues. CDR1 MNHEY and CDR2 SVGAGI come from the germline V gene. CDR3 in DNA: TGTGCCAGCAGTTACGCCCCTAGCGTAGCCTACGAGCAGTACTTC. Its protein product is CASSYAPSVAYEQYF.

CDR3 sequence: CASSQGAGRSSEQYF. The DNA for the CDR3 is TGCGCCAGCAGCCAAGGCGCAGGGCGTTCGAGCGAGCAGTACTTC. The gene calls are TRBV4-1 and TRBJ2-7; D is perhaps TRBD1 (5 bases). Germline V gene sequence: CDR1 MGHRA, CDR2 YSYEKL. V gave up 1 base and J gave up 6 bases, with 16 bases separating them. This CDR3 contains 15 residues.

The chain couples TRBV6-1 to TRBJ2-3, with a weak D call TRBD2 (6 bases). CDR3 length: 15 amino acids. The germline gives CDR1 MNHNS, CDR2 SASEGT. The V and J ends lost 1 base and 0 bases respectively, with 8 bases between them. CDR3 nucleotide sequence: TGTGCCAGCAGTGAAGTTAGCGGAAGCACAGATACGCAGTATTTT. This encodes CASSEVSGSTDTQYF.